Shown below are 7 T cell receptor beta chains from a single sample sequenced in a study of blood T cell repertoires in COVID-19. Assay used: immunoSEQ multiplex PCR; TCRdb lists only in-frame clones, some missing. The sample records over 60,000 clones, about 78% being singletons. Sequencing was done on a sample of peripheral blood. The receptors were gathered from a man older than 75 with active or convalescent COVID-19.

The chain employs TRBV6-5 and TRBJ1-4; possibly TRBD1 for D (6 bases). The CDR3 covers 14 residues. V was cut by 7 bases and J by 6 bases, with 15 bases left in between. Per the germline V gene, CDR1 is MNHEY and CDR2 is SVGAGI. The CDR3 protein is CASTDRQGYEKLFF. CDR3 nucleotides: TGTGCCAGCACCGACAGGCAGGGTTATGAAAAACTGTTTTTT.

The V and J genes are TRBV19 and TRBJ1-4; D not certain. CDR1 and CDR2 (germline): LNHDA, SQIVND (reference sequence). V was clipped by 4 bases and J by 4 bases, with 13 bases between them. This CDR3 region has 15 residues. The CDR3 is CASSTPGTINEKLFF. The CDR3 bases are TGTGCCAGTAGTACGCCGGGTACGATTAATGAAAAACTGTTTTTT.

The CDR3 here is CASSRDTLISGNTIYF. For the CDR3, the DNA is TGTGCCAGTAGCCGGGACACCCTCATCTCTGGAAACACCATATATTTT. V gene TRBV19 combines with J gene TRBJ1-3, with D possibly matching TRBD1 (6 bases). Trimming took 6 bases from V and 0 from J, leaving 15 bases between them. The CDR3 is 16 residues long. The germline V gene has CDR1 LNHDA and CDR2 SQIVND (reference sequence).

The rearrangement joins TRBV9 to TRBJ2-2; 7 positions match TRBD2. The CDR3 is 16 amino acids. V was clipped by 3 bases and J by 0 bases; unmatched bases: 5. Looked up from germline, CDR1 is SGDLS and CDR2 is YYNGEE. Written as DNA, the CDR3 is TGTGCCAGCAGCGCAACTAGCGCGACGAACACCGGGGAGCTGTTTTTT. Translated, it gives CASSATSATNTGELFF.

The rearrangement joins TRBV10-3 to TRBJ2-5, with 8 bases identical to TRBD2. Germline CDR1 reads ENHRY; CDR2 reads SYGVKD. The CDR3 consists of 14 residues. V was pared by 8 bases and J by 3 bases, with 8 bases of the junction left unmatched. The chain's CDR3 is CAIAGGGGEETQYF. In nucleotides, the CDR3 is TGTGCCATCGCGGGAGGTGGGGGGGAAGAGACCCAGTACTTC.

Note on this clone: An end of the junction differs from the germline gene, which may be a read error. The chain uses TRBV10-3 and TRBJ1-1; TRBD1 agrees at 7 bases. This CDR3 is built from 14 residues. The germline V gene encodes CDR1 ENHRY and CDR2 SYGVKD. Here the CDR3 DNA reads TGTGCCATCAATGAGGGACAGACCGCGATTGAAGCTTTCTTT. It yields the protein CAINEGQTAIEAFF.

V usage is TRBV21-1 and J usage is TRBJ1-1. TRBV21-1 is flagged as a pseudogene. The CDR3 is 12 residues long. CDR3 protein: CASSKDSLVAFF. As DNA, the CDR3 is TGTGCCAGCAGCAAAGATAGTCTGGTCGCTTTCTTT.